Below, 11 T cell receptor beta chains from the same sample are listed, as sequenced in a study of cytomegalovirus exposure and HLA in healthy donors. The PCR employed 60 Vbeta primers together with 13 Jbeta primers. The repertoire was sequenced with immunoSEQ multiplex PCR; TCRdb's copy has only in-frame clones and lacks some. The sample yields 150,000 to 200,000 clones, about 77% seen once. Sequencing was carried out using PBMCs. The source is a woman aged 30 to 39 in good health and CMV-seropositive.

The CDR3 bases are TGTGCCACCAGCCCGAGGGCGGCTAACGCTGAAGCTTTCTTT. It encodes CATSPRAANAEAFF. This chain links TRBV15 with TRBJ1-1; D remains ambiguous. The V end was cut by 5 bases, the J end by 6 bases, with 16 bases between. The CDR3 has 14 amino acids. Per germline, CDR1 LNHNV and CDR2 YYDKDF (reference sequence).

This chain uses TRBV7-2 with TRBJ2-3; 8 nucleotides match TRBD2. Germline V gives CDR1 SGHTA, CDR2 FQGNSA. Trimming at V came to 3 bases and at J to 6 bases, leaving 8 bases not matched to a gene. The CDR3 is 15 amino acids. CDR3 nucleotides: TGTGCCAGCAGCTTCCAAGCGGGGGAATCGGATACGCAGTATTTT. Translated, it gives CASSFQAGESDTQYF.

The J gene is TRBJ1-1, the V gene TRBV11-2, with TRBD1 matching over 9 bases. Germline assignment: CDR1 SGHAT and CDR2 FQNNGV. V was clipped by 4 bases and J by 4 bases; unmatched bases: 7. This CDR3 has 15 amino acids. The chain's CDR3 is CASSSPQGAGTEAFF. The CDR3 DNA sequence: TGTGCCAGCAGCTCACCACAGGGGGCTGGCACTGAAGCTTTCTTT.

This clone has a handful of counts. V is TRBV10-3 and J is TRBJ2-7; 11 bases agree with TRBD2. The CDR3 has 17 amino acids. Germline-derived CDR1 and CDR2 are ENHRY and SYGVKD. J was trimmed by 0 bases and V by 4 bases; bases with no gene match: 8. The CDR3 loop is CAISAASGGSSSYEQYF. CDR3 bases: TGTGCCATCAGTGCGGCTAGCGGGGGGTCTAGCTCCTACGAGCAGTACTTC.

This rearrangement joins TRBV5-4 to TRBJ2-1; D gene unclear. With 1 base removed from V and 7 bases from J, the gap between germline ends came to 3 bases. The CDR3 runs to 11 residues. Germline CDR1 reads SGHNT; CDR2 reads YYREEE (reference sequence). The CDR3 coding sequence is TGTGCCAGCAGCTTGCAGAATGAGCAGTTCTTC. Its protein is CASSLQNEQFF.

The chain combines TRBV12-5 with TRBJ2-7, with TRBD1 identical over 9 bases. The CDR3 has 16 amino acids. The J segment lost 3 bases and the V segment lost 6 bases, leaving 12 bases of the junction unmatched. Germline CDR1 LGHNT, CDR2 FRNRAP. The CDR3 loop is CASGPKRQGDLYEQYF. In DNA form, the CDR3 reads TGTGCTAGTGGGCCTAAAAGACAGGGGGATCTCTACGAGCAGTACTTC.

This clone was counted only a few times. The chain uses TRBV5-4 and TRBJ1-6; 7 positions match TRBD1. CDR3 length equals 15 residues. Germline loops: CDR1 SGHNT, CDR2 YYREEE (reference sequence). The junction had 6 bases not matched to a gene; V was cut back by 2 bases and J by 7 bases. Written as DNA, the CDR3 is TGTGCCAGCAGCTTTACAGGGGACGGAAATTCACCCCTCCACTTT. This encodes CASSFTGDGNSPLHF. The variable domain in full, with the rest retrieved from reference TRBV5-4 and TRBJ1-6, is ETGVTQSPTHLIKTRGQQVTLRCSSQSGHNTVSWYQQALGQGPQFIFQYYREEENGRGNFPPRFSGLQFPNYSSELNVNALELDDSALYLCASSFTGDGNSPLHFGNGTRLTVT.

The chain uses TRBV4-2 and TRBJ2-3; 7 bases are shared with TRBD2. Trimming took 1 base from V and 2 from J; bases not matched to a gene: 18. The CDR3 extends over 20 amino acids. CDR1 and CDR2 (germline): LGHNA, YNFKEQ. As DNA, the CDR3 is TGTGCCAGCAGCCAAGGCAAGCTTTCGCAAGCGGGGAAAACCACAGATACGCAGTATTTT. Its translation is CASSQGKLSQAGKTTDTQYF.

The genes are TRBV19 and TRBJ1-5; D gene uncertain. V lost 7 bases and J 7 bases, leaving 14 bases between the germline ends. The CDR3 spans 13 residues. Germline values: CDR1 LNHDA, CDR2 SQIVND (reference sequence). CDR3 region: CASNPITGQPQHF. DNA of the CDR3: TGTGCCAGTAATCCGATTACGGGGCAGCCCCAGCATTTT.

This clone was observed a few times. The V and J genes are TRBV6-1 and TRBJ1-5, with D possibly being TRBD1 (6 bases). This CDR3 region has 14 residues. CDR1 is MNHNS and CDR2 is SASEGT in the germline V gene. Between the trimmed V and J ends, which lost 6 bases and 0 bases, there was a span of 9 bases. The CDR3 DNA follows: TGTGCCAGCAGCCTACAGGGTAGCAATCAGCCCCAGCATTTT. Encoded protein: CASSLQGSNQPQHF.

The V call is TRBV7-9, the J call TRBJ2-7; TRBD1 aligns across 7 bases. CDR1 SEHNR and CDR2 FQNEAQ come from the germline V gene (reference sequence). Trimming cost V 0 bases and J 4 bases; bases outside gene matches: 9. The CDR3 extends over 16 amino acids. The CDR3 loop reads CASSLANGQADYEQYF. In DNA form, the CDR3 reads TGTGCCAGCAGCTTAGCGAACGGACAGGCTGATTACGAGCAGTACTTC.